This is a list of T cell receptor beta chains from one sample in a study of kidney transplant recipient with SARS-CoV-2 infection. One entry per CDR3 protein results from TCRdb running MiXCR on the reads. The sample has about 250,000 distinct CDR3 sequences, about 30% seen once. The sequences come from a blood sample, collected at baseline and around day 110 from a kidney transplant recipient. These receptors came from a male patient aged 25-45 years who had COVID-19 and was a kidney transplant recipient. Some T cells may be graft donor cells. The CDR3 runs from the conserved cysteine through the conserved F or W. Size is omitted from some rows. Given values are once, few, many or a class for expanded clones.

size: many; V: TRBV7-2; CDR3: CASSLGQNNEQFF
size: many; V: TRBV7-8; CDR3: CASTQFGTANYGYTF
size: few; V: TRBV5-4; CDR3: CASSLQGPDTQYF
size: .; V: TRBV25-1; CDR3: CASSLLIELGKTYGYTF
size: many; V: TRBV6-5; CDR3: CASSSHEIGGTGELFF
size: .; V: TRBV4-3; CDR3: CASSWFKGRRRAYGYTF
size: once; V: TRBV6-6; CDR3: CASSYPQETQYF
size: many; V: TRBV4-1; CDR3: CASSQGHGTDSNQPQHF
size: many; V: TRBV6-4; CDR3: CASSENISHGKTYGYTF
size: many; V: TRBV6-5; CDR3: CASSYSGAGSGYTF
size: many; V: TRBV11-3; CDR3: CASTRENYNEQFF
size: many; V: TRBV28; CDR3: CASSKTGSGNTIYF
size: .; V: TRBV5-8; CDR3: CASSLFQGWAEQYF
size: many; V: TRBV25-1; CDR3: CASSEFRSQLYGYTF
size: many; V: TRBV7-2; CDR3: CASSAHRGAGQPQHF
size: many; V: TRBV5-8; CDR3: CASTSVHPRKTYGYTF
size: many; V: TRBV27; CDR3: CARPGRAKRTQYF
size: many; V: TRBV27; CDR3: CASSWGQGGENTGELFF
size: few; V: TRBV4-1; CDR3: CASSSRQGQATEAFF
size: many; V: TRBV5-4; CDR3: CASSFAGNPYEQYF
size: many; V: TRBV7-2; CDR3: CASSSGTGVNQPQHF
size: many; V: TRBV6-2/TRBV6-3; CDR3: CASTPWTAEYGYTF